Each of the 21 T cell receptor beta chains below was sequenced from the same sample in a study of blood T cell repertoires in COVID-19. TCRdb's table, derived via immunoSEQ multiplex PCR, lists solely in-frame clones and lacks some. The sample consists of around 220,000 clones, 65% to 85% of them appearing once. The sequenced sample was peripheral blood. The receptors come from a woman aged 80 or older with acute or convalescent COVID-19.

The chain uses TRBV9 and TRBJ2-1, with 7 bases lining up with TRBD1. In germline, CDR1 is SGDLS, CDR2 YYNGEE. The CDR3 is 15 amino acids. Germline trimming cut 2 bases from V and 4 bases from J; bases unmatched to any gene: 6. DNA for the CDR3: TGTGCCAGCAGCGTCGGGACAGACTCTTACAATGAGCAGTTCTTC. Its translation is CASSVGTDSYNEQFF.

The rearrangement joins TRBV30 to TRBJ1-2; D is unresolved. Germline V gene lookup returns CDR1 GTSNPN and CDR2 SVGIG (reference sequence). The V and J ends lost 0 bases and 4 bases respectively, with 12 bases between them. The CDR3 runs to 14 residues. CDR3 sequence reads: CAWSVISLSYGYTF. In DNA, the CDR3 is TGTGCCTGGAGTGTTATAAGCCTGTCCTATGGCTACACCTTC. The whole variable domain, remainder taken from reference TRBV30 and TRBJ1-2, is SQTIHQWPATLVQPVGSPLSLECTVEGTSNPNLYWYRQAAGRGLQLLFYSVGIGQISSEVPQNLSASRPQDRQFILSSKKLLLSDSGFYLCAWSVISLSYGYTFGSGTRLTVV.

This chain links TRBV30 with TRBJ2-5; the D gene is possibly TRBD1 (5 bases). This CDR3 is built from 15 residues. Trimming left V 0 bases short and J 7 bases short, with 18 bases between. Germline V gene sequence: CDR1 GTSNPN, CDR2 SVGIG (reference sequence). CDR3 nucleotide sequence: TGTGCCTGGAGTGTACTAACGGATCTGCAGGGGACCCAGTACTTC. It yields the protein CAWSVLTDLQGTQYF.

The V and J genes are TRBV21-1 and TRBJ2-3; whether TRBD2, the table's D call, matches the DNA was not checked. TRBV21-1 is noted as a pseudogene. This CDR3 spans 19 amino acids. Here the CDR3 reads CASSRTGTSEPTGADTQYF. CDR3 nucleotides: TGTGCCAGCAGCAGAACCGGGACTAGCGAGCCAACGGGCGCAGATACGCAGTATTTT.

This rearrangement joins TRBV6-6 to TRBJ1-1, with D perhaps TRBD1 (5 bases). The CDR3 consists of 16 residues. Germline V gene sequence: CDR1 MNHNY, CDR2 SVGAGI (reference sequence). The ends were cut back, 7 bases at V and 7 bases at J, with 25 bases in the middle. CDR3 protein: CASTPVQSGVRGEAFF. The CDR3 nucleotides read TGTGCCAGCACCCCTGTGCAATCGGGGGTGCGAGGTGAAGCTTTCTTT.

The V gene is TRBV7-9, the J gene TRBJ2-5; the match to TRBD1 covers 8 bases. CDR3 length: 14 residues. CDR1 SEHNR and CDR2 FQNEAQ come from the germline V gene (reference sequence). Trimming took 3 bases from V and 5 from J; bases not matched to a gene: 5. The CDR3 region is CASSFRGQGETQYF. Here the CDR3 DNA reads TGTGCCAGCAGCTTCAGGGGGCAGGGGGAGACCCAGTACTTC.

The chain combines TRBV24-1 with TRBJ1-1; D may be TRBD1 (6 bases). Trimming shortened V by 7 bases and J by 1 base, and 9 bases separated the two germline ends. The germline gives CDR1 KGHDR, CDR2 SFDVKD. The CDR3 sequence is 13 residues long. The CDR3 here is CATRATGNTEAFF. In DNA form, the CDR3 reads TGTGCCACCAGGGCGACAGGGAACACTGAAGCTTTCTTT.

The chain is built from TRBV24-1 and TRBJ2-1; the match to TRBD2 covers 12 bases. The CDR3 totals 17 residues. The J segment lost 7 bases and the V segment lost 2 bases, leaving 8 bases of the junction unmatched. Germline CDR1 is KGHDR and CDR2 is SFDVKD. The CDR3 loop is CATSDSSSGGARNEQFF. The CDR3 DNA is TGTGCCACCAGTGATTCGTCTAGCGGGGGGGCGAGAAATGAGCAGTTCTTC.

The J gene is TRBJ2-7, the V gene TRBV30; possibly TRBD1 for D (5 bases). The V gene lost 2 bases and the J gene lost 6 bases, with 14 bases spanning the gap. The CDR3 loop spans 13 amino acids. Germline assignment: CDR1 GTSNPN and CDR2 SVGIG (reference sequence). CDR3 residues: CAWSPTIGVEQYF. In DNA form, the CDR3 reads TGTGCCTGGAGTCCTACGATAGGGGTCGAGCAGTACTTC.

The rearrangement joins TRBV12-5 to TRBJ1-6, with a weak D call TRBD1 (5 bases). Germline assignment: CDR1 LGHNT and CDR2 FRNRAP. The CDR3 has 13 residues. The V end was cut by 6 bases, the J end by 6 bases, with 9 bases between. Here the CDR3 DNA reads TGTGCTAGTGGCCAAGGGGTTAATTCACCCCTCCACTTT. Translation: CASGQGVNSPLHF.

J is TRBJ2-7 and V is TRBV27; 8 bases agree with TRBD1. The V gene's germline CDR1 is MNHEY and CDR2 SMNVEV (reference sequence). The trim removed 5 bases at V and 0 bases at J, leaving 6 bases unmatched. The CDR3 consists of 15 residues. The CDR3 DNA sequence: TGTGCCAGCAGTCTAGCCGGGACAGGCTCCTACGAGCAGTACTTC. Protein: CASSLAGTGSYEQYF.

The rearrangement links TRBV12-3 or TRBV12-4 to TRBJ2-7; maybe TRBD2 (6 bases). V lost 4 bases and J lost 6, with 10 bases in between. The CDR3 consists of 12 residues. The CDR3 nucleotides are TGTGCCAGCAGTTCCTCCGGGGGCGAGCAGTACTTC. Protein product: CASSSSGGEQYF.

CDR3 coding DNA: TGTGCCAGCAGCCAGAACCCGGCGGGGGGTACAGATACGCAGTATTTT. It is translated as CASSQNPAGGTDTQYF. This chain connects TRBV3-1 (or the pseudogene TRBV3-2) to TRBJ2-3, with 8 bases lining up with TRBD2. The CDR3 covers 16 residues. With V trimmed by 3 bases and J by 3 bases, 8 bases remained unmatched. CDR1 LGHDT and CDR2 YNNKEL come from the germline V gene (reference sequence).

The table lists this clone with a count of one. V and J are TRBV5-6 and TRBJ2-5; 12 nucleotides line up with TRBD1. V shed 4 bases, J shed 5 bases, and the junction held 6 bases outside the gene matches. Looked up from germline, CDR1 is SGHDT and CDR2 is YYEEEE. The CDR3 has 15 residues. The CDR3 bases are TGTGCCAGCAGCCCGGGGGGACAGGGGGCTGAGACCCAGTACTTC. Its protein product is CASSPGGQGAETQYF.

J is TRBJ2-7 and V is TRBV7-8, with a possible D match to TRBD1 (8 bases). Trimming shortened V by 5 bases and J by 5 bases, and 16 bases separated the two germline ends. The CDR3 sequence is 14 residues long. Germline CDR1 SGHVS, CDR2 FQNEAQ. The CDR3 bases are TGTGCCAGCAGCGCTAGGACAGGGACTAACGAGCAGTACTTC. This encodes CASSARTGTNEQYF.

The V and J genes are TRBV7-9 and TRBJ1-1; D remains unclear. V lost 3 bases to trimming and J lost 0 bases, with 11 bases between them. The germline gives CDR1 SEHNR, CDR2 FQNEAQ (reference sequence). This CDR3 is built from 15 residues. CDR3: CASSFIVHVNTEAFF. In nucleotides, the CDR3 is TGTGCCAGCAGCTTCATCGTACACGTGAACACTGAAGCTTTCTTT.

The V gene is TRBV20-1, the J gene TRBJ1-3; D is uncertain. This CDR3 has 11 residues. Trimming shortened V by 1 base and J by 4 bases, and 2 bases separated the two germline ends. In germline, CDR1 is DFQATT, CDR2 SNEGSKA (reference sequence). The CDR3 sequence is CSARAGNTIYF. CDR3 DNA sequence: TGCAGTGCTAGAGCGGGAAACACCATATATTTT.

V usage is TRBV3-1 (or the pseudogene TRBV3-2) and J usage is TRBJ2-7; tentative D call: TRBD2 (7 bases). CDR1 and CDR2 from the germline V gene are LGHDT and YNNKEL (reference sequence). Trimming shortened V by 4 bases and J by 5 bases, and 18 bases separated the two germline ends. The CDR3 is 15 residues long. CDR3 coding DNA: TGTGCCAGCAGCCGGGTAGTCCGGGGGGCCGACGAGCAGTACTTC. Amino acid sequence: CASSRVVRGADEQYF.

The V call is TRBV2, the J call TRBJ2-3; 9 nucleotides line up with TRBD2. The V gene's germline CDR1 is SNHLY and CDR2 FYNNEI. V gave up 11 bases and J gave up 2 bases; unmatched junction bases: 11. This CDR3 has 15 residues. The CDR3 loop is CASQRAGGNTDTQYF. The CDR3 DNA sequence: TGTGCCTCCCAAAGGGCGGGAGGGAACACAGATACGCAGTATTTT.

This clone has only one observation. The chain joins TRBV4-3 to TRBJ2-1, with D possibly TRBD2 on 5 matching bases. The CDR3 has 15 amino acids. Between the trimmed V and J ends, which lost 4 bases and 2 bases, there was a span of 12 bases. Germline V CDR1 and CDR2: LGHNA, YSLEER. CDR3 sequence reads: CASSLLPGTYNEQFF. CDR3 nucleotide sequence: TGCGCCAGCAGCCTGTTACCGGGAACCTACAATGAGCAGTTCTTC.

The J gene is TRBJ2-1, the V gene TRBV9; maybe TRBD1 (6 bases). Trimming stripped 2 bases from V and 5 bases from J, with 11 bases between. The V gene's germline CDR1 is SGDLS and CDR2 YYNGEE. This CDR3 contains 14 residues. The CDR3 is CASSVSGAHNEQFF. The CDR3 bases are TGTGCCAGCAGCGTCTCAGGGGCGCACAATGAGCAGTTCTTC.